These 22 T cell receptor beta chains originate from one sample sequenced in a study of shared clonotypes between healthy human individuals. Clones were sequenced by immunoSEQ multiplex PCR, and TCRdb holds only the in-frame ones, with some missing. Of 2,500,000 or so clones detected, approximately 93% appear once; the ten largest clones hold 0.35% to 0.45%. The sequencing input was naive CD4+ T cells from PBMCs. Subset indicated: CD45RA+ positively selected. These receptors all stem from a man aged 18 to 29 in good health. Some clones in this sample may be carry-over from other donors' samples.

The V call is TRBV13, the J call TRBJ2-7; D unclear. The CDR3 is 11 amino acids. The germline V gene encodes CDR1 PRHDT and CDR2 FYEKMQ (reference sequence). Trimming pared 0 bases from V and 5 bases from J, leaving 2 bases between. CDR3 in amino acids: CASSLGDEQYF. The CDR3, as DNA: TGTGCCAGCAGCTTAGGGGACGAGCAGTACTTC.

In its sample, this clone was seen once. This chain joins TRBV28 and TRBJ2-4; D unclear. Germline loops: CDR1 MDHEN, CDR2 SYDVKM. The CDR3 loop spans 13 amino acids. The ends were cut back, 6 bases at V and 7 bases at J, with 13 bases in the middle. CDR3 bases: TGTGCCAGCAGCCTAGACAATTACAACATTCAGTACTTC. Translating gives CASSLDNYNIQYF.

The genes are TRBV10-3 and TRBJ2-5, with 10 positions matching TRBD1. Germline values: CDR1 ENHRY, CDR2 SYGVKD. The CDR3 spans 15 residues. Unmatched junction bases numbered 9, after V lost 11 bases and J lost 0 bases. This chain's CDR3 is CAARIGTGDQETQYF. The CDR3 bases are TGTGCCGCCCGAATTGGGACAGGGGACCAAGAGACCCAGTACTTC.

The chain combines TRBV15 with TRBJ2-7; 9 nucleotides agree with TRBD1. Germline V gene data show CDR1 as LNHNV and CDR2 as YYDKDF (reference sequence). This CDR3 has 17 amino acids. Unmatched junction bases numbered 12, after V lost 5 bases and J lost 1 base. The CDR3: CATSFQKRDRVSYEQYF. The CDR3 nucleotides are TGTGCCACCAGCTTCCAAAAGCGGGACAGGGTTTCCTACGAGCAGTACTTC.

This clone showed up just once. The chain carries TRBV6-4 and TRBJ2-7; TRBD1 agrees at 12 bases. The CDR3 loop spans 12 amino acids. The V gene's germline CDR1 is MRHNA and CDR2 SNTAGT. Germline trimming cut 10 bases from V and 7 bases from J; bases unmatched to any gene: 5. The CDR3 region is CAKGQGAREQYF. The DNA for the CDR3 is TGTGCCAAGGGACAGGGGGCGAGAGAGCAGTACTTC.

The chain joins TRBV6-5 to TRBJ1-2, with D uncertain. Germline loops: CDR1 MNHEY, CDR2 SVGAGI. V was pared by 0 bases and J by 4 bases, with 12 bases between. The CDR3 loop spans 15 amino acids. The CDR3 DNA reads as TGTGCCAGCAGTTACTCGAGGATCACCTCCTATGGCTACACCTTC. This sequence encodes CASSYSRITSYGYTF.

In regard to this clone: The identical CDR3 is also encoded by other nucleotide sequences in the sample. This rearrangement joins TRBV7-2 to TRBJ2-5; D assignment may be TRBD1 or TRBD2 (5 bases each). From germline, CDR1 is SGHTA and CDR2 FQGNSA. V was shortened by 1 base and J by 5 bases, with 8 bases between the two germline ends. CDR3 size: 13 residues. CDR3 DNA sequence: TGTGCCAGCAGCTTAGTTTGGGGGGAGACCCAGTACTTC. Amino acids: CASSLVWGETQYF.

The chain links TRBV7-9 to TRBJ2-3; a possible D gene is TRBD2 (6 bases). The CDR3 is made up of 16 amino acids. V was shortened by 5 bases and J by 4 bases, with 19 bases between the two germline ends. Germline V lookup: CDR1 SEHNR, CDR2 FQNEAQ (reference sequence). The CDR3 coding sequence is TGTGCCAGCAGCCAAGCGGCAGGGACGGGGGCAGATACGCAGTATTTT. Protein product: CASSQAAGTGADTQYF.

Details on this clone: Other DNA sequences in this specimen translate into the identical CDR3. The chain joins TRBV18 to TRBJ2-7; 7 bases align to TRBD1. Unmatched junction bases numbered 1, after V lost 6 bases and J lost 2 bases. In germline, CDR1 is KGHSH, CDR2 LQKENI. The CDR3 spans 12 residues. CDR3 in DNA: TGTGCCAGCTCGGACAGGACCTACGAGCAGTACTTC. Encoded protein: CASSDRTYEQYF.

V usage is TRBV28 and J usage is TRBJ2-5; D remains ambiguous. V was shortened by 3 bases and J by 5 bases, with 16 bases between the two germline ends. This CDR3 is built from 15 residues. CDR1 and CDR2 (germline): MDHEN, SYDVKM. The CDR3 DNA is TGTGCCAGCAGTTTGAGACGCGGCAGCTTCGAGACCCAGTACTTC. It specifies CASSLRRGSFETQYF.

The rearrangement links TRBV27 to TRBJ2-7, with a weak D call TRBD2 (6 bases). The germline V gene has CDR1 MNHEY and CDR2 SMNVEV (reference sequence). The CDR3 has 16 amino acids. Trimming shortened V by 0 bases and J by 5 bases, and 17 bases separated the two germline ends. The CDR3 region is CASSLSLLGRENEQYF. The DNA of the CDR3 is TGTGCCAGCAGTTTATCCCTTCTGGGCCGGGAGAACGAGCAGTACTTC.

The chain joins TRBV9 to TRBJ2-1; D not resolved. This CDR3 is built from 15 residues. Trimming removed 5 bases at V and 1 base at J, with 13 bases between. CDR1 is SGDLS, CDR2 YYNGEE, per germline. The CDR3 DNA is TGTGCCAGCAGTATTGGCCCTCTGTCCTACAATGAGCAGTTCTTC. Protein sequence: CASSIGPLSYNEQFF.

This chain joins TRBV28 and TRBJ1-2; TRBD1 might be the D (6 bases). V dropped 3 bases and J dropped 1 base, with 15 bases sitting between them. The CDR3 runs to 16 residues. Per the germline V gene, CDR1 is MDHEN and CDR2 is SYDVKM. CDR3 DNA: TGTGCCAGCAGTTTTACAGGGATTCTCAATAACTATGGCTACACCTTC. It specifies CASSFTGILNNYGYTF.

In the case of this clone: Additional DNA sequences in this sample encode the identical CDR3. The rearrangement links TRBV11-3 to TRBJ2-1; D is perhaps TRBD2 (6 bases). The V gene lost 5 bases and the J gene lost 9 bases, with 11 bases spanning the gap. The CDR3 has 12 residues. Germline-derived CDR1 and CDR2 are SGHNT and YENEEA. The CDR3 sequence: CASSQTSSEQFF. The CDR3 nucleotides read TGTGCCAGCAGCCAAACTAGCTCTGAGCAGTTCTTC.

The chain has TRBV28 and TRBJ1-2; 9 bases are a match to TRBD1. The junction had 8 bases not matched to a gene; V was cut back by 3 bases and J by 6 bases. Germline CDR1 and CDR2: MDHEN and SYDVKM. This CDR3 is 15 amino acids long. CDR3 loop: CASSFNTGGADGYTF. The CDR3 nucleotides read TGTGCCAGCAGTTTCAATACAGGGGGCGCTGATGGCTACACCTTC.

The chain links TRBV6-5 to TRBJ2-7, with a weak D call TRBD1 (7 bases). Per germline, CDR1 MNHEY and CDR2 SVGAGI. The CDR3 is made up of 15 amino acids. V was pared by 6 bases and J by 2 bases, with 17 bases between. In nucleotides, the CDR3 is TGTGCCAGCAGCCGCAGGGGGGTCCGCCCCTACGAGCAGTACTTC. Translating gives CASSRRGVRPYEQYF.

To note about this clone: Within the sample, other DNA sequences also encode this same CDR3. This chain joins TRBV5-4 and TRBJ1-4; D is ambiguous. CDR3 length: 12 residues. Germline loops: CDR1 SGHNT, CDR2 YYREEE (reference sequence). With 1 base removed from V and 8 bases from J, the gap between germline ends came to 6 bases. In nucleotides, the CDR3 is TGTGCCAGCAGCTTGTCGGGAGAAAAACTGTTTTTT. Protein sequence: CASSLSGEKLFF.

This clone was detected once. The genes are TRBV20-1 and TRBJ2-1; 7 positions agree with TRBD2. Germline CDR1 DFQATT, CDR2 SNEGSKA (reference sequence). Trimming at V came to 6 bases and at J to 7 bases, leaving 3 bases not matched to a gene. The CDR3 consists of 11 residues. DNA for the CDR3: TGCAGTGCGACTAGCTGGAATGAGCAGTTCTTC. This encodes CSATSWNEQFF.

About this clone itself: Other DNA sequences from this sample encode an identical CDR3 as well. The DNA for the CDR3 is TGTGCCACCAGCAGAGATATCACCGGGGAGCTGTTTTTT. It encodes CATSRDITGELFF. The chain combines TRBV15 with TRBJ2-2; D ambiguous. Germline V gene sequence: CDR1 LNHNV, CDR2 YYDKDF (reference sequence). This CDR3 has 13 residues. Trimming took 0 bases from V and 4 from J, leaving 3 bases between them. The entire variable domain, with the rest obtained from reference TRBV15 and TRBJ2-2, is as follows: DAMVIQNPRYQVTQFGKPVTLSCSQTLNHNVMYWYQQKSSQAPKLLFHYYDKDFNNEADTPDNFQSRRPNTSFCFLDIRSPGLGDTAMYLCATSRDITGELFFGEGSRLTVL.

Points on this clone: The same CDR3 can be traced to other DNA sequences in this sample. In DNA form, the CDR3 reads TGTGCCAGCAGTTTATTCAGGGGGGGATATGGCTACACCTTC. It translates to CASSLFRGGYGYTF. This chain joins TRBV28 and TRBJ1-2; 7 nucleotides align to TRBD1. Germline trimming cut 1 base from V and 5 bases from J; bases unmatched to any gene: 4. The CDR3 covers 14 residues. Germline V gene sequence: CDR1 MDHEN, CDR2 SYDVKM.

This chain uses TRBV28 with TRBJ2-3; tentative D call: TRBD2 (7 bases). The V gene's germline CDR1 is MDHEN and CDR2 SYDVKM. Trimming stripped 5 bases from V and 3 bases from J, with 15 bases between. The length of the CDR3 is 15 residues. CDR3 sequence reads: CASSARGGRTDTQYF. Here the CDR3 DNA reads TGTGCCAGCAGTGCGAGGGGGGGACGGACAGATACGCAGTATTTT.

This sequence joins TRBV27 and TRBJ1-1, with 10 bases that match TRBD1. CDR1 and CDR2 (germline): MNHEY, SMNVEV (reference sequence). This CDR3 has 16 amino acids. Germline trimming cut 5 bases from V and 1 base from J; bases unmatched to any gene: 7. The CDR3 DNA reads TGTGCCAGCAGTCCCCGGACAGGGGGTTGGAACACTGAAGCTTTCTTT. Translation gives CASSPRTGGWNTEAFF.